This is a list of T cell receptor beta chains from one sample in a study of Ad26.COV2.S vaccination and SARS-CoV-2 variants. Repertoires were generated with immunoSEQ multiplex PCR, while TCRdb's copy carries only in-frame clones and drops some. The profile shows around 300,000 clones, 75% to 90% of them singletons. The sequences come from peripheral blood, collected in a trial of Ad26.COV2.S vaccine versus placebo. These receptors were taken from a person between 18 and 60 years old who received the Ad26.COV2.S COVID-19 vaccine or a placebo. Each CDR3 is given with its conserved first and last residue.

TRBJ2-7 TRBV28 CASSPHSSSYEQYF
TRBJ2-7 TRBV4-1 CASSQDLLRRAAEQYF
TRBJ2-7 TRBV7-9 CASRGLGISYEQYF
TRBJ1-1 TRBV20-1 CSASGVREAFF
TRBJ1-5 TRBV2 CASSEAGKSQHF
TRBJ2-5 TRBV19 CASSSTSGLETQYF
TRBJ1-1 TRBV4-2 CASSRDDRPGTEAFF
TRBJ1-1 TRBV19 CASTVGNTEAFF
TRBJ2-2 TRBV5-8 CASSSGQVGGELFF
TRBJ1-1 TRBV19 CASSIDRGPGSEAFF
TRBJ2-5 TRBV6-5 CASSYSQYLKETQYF
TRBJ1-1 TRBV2 CARPAGQTQNTEAFF
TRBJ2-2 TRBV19 CASTTFQGSTGELFF
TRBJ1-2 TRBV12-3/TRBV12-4 CATGGNYGYTF
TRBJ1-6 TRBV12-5 CASGFRGDSYNSPLHF
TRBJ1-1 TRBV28 CASSLASGGNTEAFF
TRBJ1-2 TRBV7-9 CASSRGERHGYTF
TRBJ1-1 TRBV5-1 CASSLQGGTLNTEAFF
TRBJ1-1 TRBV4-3 CASSQDFGTAEAFF
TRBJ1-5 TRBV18 CASSPASGDPNQPQHF
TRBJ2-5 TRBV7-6 CASTGSGLAETQYF
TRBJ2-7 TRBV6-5 CATSFDRGVDEQYF
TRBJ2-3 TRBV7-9 CASSSDAFGDRSTDTQYF
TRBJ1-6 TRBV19 CASSMSLAGNSPLHF
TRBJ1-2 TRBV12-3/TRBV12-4 CASTDRGYYGYTF
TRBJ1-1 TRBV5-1 CASSLSLVGESAEAFF
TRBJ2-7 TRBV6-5 CASSLARSSSYEQYF
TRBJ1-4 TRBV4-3 CASSQDRYLGRAGFFQVGKLFF
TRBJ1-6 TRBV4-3 CASSQVADSYNSPLHF
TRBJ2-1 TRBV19 CASSEHGQLNEQFF
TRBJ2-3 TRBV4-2 CASRHPGTDTDTQYF
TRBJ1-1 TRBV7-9 CASSRRTVNTEAFF
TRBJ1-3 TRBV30 CAWSVRALDTIYF